The 27 T cell receptor beta chains in this list originate from one sample, sequenced in a study of shared clonotypes between healthy human individuals. The assay was immunoSEQ multiplex PCR, and TCRdb's table has in-frame clones only and misses some. This table holds about 450,000 clones, 75% to 85% found once. The sequenced material came from PBMCs. The receptors were gathered from a woman between 40 and 55 years old in good health. Some clones in this sample may be carry-over from other donors' samples.

The gene calls are TRBV5-1 and TRBJ2-7; TRBD1 matches 9 bases. Germline V gene lookup returns CDR1 SGHRS and CDR2 YFSETQ. The CDR3 runs 16 residues. Germline trimming cut 3 bases from V and 5 bases from J; bases unmatched to any gene: 12. CDR3 coding DNA: TGCGCCAGCAGCTCAGGACCACAGGGGGCAGCCGACGAGCAGTACTTC. It specifies CASSSGPQGAADEQYF.

This clone has just a few counts. The rearrangement uses TRBV4-1 and TRBJ1-5; tentatively, D is TRBD1 (5 bases). The CDR3 loop spans 17 amino acids. The germline CDR1 and CDR2 sequences are MGHRA and YSYEKL. V was clipped by 4 bases and J by 0 bases, with 16 bases between them. CDR3 in DNA: TGCGCCAGCAGCCCCTTGGTAAGGGGCTATAGCAATCAGCCCCAGCATTTT. This gives the protein CASSPLVRGYSNQPQHF.

This chain uses TRBV5-5 with TRBJ2-7; D remains unclear. Germline CDR1 is SGHKS and CDR2 is YYEKEE (reference sequence). The CDR3 consists of 14 residues. The germline V and J ends were trimmed by 0 bases and 5 bases, with 12 bases remaining between them. CDR3 loop: CASSLGWQTDEQYF. The CDR3 DNA sequence: TGTGCCAGCAGCTTGGGATGGCAGACCGACGAGCAGTACTTC.

The chain has TRBV27 and TRBJ2-1; D may be TRBD2 (7 bases). CDR1 and CDR2 (germline): MNHEY, SMNVEV (reference sequence). The CDR3 has 14 amino acids. The V end lost 3 bases, the J end lost 6 bases, and 12 bases lay between the germline ends. CDR3 nucleotide sequence: TGTGCCAGCAGTTTGGGAGGGGGGCCCAATGAGCAGTTCTTC. Its translation: CASSLGGGPNEQFF.

The chain couples TRBV11-3 to TRBJ2-3; unclear D gene. Germline V CDR1 and CDR2: SGHNT, YENEEA. The CDR3 covers 13 residues. V was cut by 5 bases and J by 6 bases, with 12 bases left in between. CDR3 bases: TGTGCCAGCAGCGCCGAGGCTTCTGATACGCAGTATTTT. Translated, it gives CASSAEASDTQYF.

J is TRBJ2-3 and V is TRBV7-3, with TRBD2 as a possible D gene (7 bases). With 5 bases removed from V and 5 bases from J, the gap between germline ends came to 17 bases. Germline CDR1 and CDR2: SGHTA and FQGTGA. The CDR3 is 15 residues long. CDR3 DNA: TGTGCCAGCAGCCTAAGGGGGGGGCCGGGAGATACGCAGTATTTT. It encodes CASSLRGGPGDTQYF.

V gene TRBV10-3 combines with J gene TRBJ1-5; possible D gene TRBD1, 5 bases. The CDR3 is 14 residues long. V was cut by 1 base and J by 1 base, with 5 bases left in between. CDR1 ENHRY and CDR2 SYGVKD come from the germline V gene. Here the CDR3 reads CAISEWDSNQPQHF. Here the CDR3 DNA reads TGTGCCATCAGTGAGTGGGACAGCAATCAGCCCCAGCATTTT.

V usage is TRBV7-2 and J usage is TRBJ2-5; D unclear. The CDR3 has 13 amino acids. V was cut by 5 bases and J by 5 bases, with 12 bases left in between. CDR1 SGHTA and CDR2 FQGNSA come from the germline V gene. This chain's CDR3 is CASSRDHAETQYF. The CDR3 region has the DNA TGTGCCAGCAGCCGCGACCATGCGGAGACCCAGTACTTC.

This clone is a singleton in its sample. The chain couples TRBV11-3 to TRBJ2-5; TRBD2 aligns across 8 bases. Trimming removed 1 base from V and 2 bases from J; junction bases left unmatched: 3. Looked up from germline, CDR1 is SGHNT and CDR2 is YENEEA. This CDR3 has 15 residues. CDR3 amino acids: CASSLAGTRQETQYF. The CDR3, as DNA: TGTGCCAGCAGCTTAGCGGGGACTAGGCAAGAGACCCAGTACTTC. The whole variable domain, remainder taken from reference TRBV11-3 and TRBJ2-5, is EAGVVQSPRYKIIEKKQPVAFWCNPISGHNTLYWYLQNLGQGPELLIRYENEEAVDDSQLPKDRFSAERLKGVDSTLKIQPAELGDSAVYLCASSLAGTRQETQYFGPGTRLLVL.

The chain joins TRBV5-1 to TRBJ1-3; TRBD1 is a possible D gene (5 bases). CDR3 length: 15 amino acids. V lost 0 bases and J lost 4, with 11 bases in between. Germline loops: CDR1 SGHRS, CDR2 YFSETQ. The CDR3 DNA follows: TGCGCCAGCAGCTTGGATGGGGCAGGAGGAAACACCATATATTTT. This gives the protein CASSLDGAGGNTIYF.

The rearrangement joins TRBV11-2 to TRBJ2-3; 11 bases are a match to TRBD2. This CDR3 comprises 16 residues. Germline V CDR1 and CDR2: SGHAT, FQNNGV. With V trimmed by 5 bases and J by 2 bases, 6 bases remained unmatched. In nucleotides, the CDR3 is TGTGCCAGCAGCCGGTTAGCGGGAGGGCTCACAGATACGCAGTATTTT. Amino acid sequence: CASSRLAGGLTDTQYF. Complete variable domain (other parts from reference TRBV11-2 and TRBJ2-3): EAGVAQSPRYKIIEKRQSVAFWCNPISGHATLYWYQQILGQGPKLLIQFQNNGVVDDSQLPKDRFSAERLKGVDSTLKIQPAKLEDSAVYLCASSRLAGGLTDTQYFGPGTRLTVL.

The rearrangement joins TRBV10-2 to TRBJ2-5, with 12 bases that match TRBD1. The CDR3 has 15 residues. Germline V lookup: CDR1 WSHSY, CDR2 SAAADI. Losses at the gene ends were 8 bases for V and 1 base for J; bases not matched to a gene: 5. The CDR3 loop is CASRGTGGFQETQYF. CDR3 coding DNA: TGCGCCAGCCGCGGGACAGGGGGCTTCCAAGAGACCCAGTACTTC.

The chain carries TRBV5-4 and TRBJ2-7; 13 nucleotides align to TRBD2. V gave up 1 base and J gave up 5 bases; unmatched junction bases: 0. In germline, CDR1 is SGHNT, CDR2 YYREEE (reference sequence). CDR3 length equals 14 residues. This CDR3 is CASSLTSGRDEQYF. In nucleotides, the CDR3 is TGTGCCAGCAGCTTGACTAGCGGGAGGGACGAGCAGTACTTC.

The chain joins TRBV30 to TRBJ2-4; no clear D. The ends were cut back, 0 bases at V and 2 bases at J, with 8 bases in the middle. The CDR3 length is 14 residues. Germline V gene sequence: CDR1 GTSNPN, CDR2 SVGIG (reference sequence). CDR3 in DNA: TGTGCCTGGAGTGTTATGGGTACCAAAAACATTCAGTACTTC. This translates into CAWSVMGTKNIQYF.

This clone was found a few times. The CDR3 sequence: CASSPQVGRAGTEAFF. The CDR3 DNA reads TGTGCCAGCTCACCCCAAGTTGGGAGGGCCGGCACTGAAGCTTTCTTT. This chain links TRBV18 with TRBJ1-1; D gene uncertain. This CDR3 has 16 residues. Per germline, CDR1 KGHSH and CDR2 LQKENI. Trimming took off 3 bases at V and 4 bases at J, with 18 bases between the two ends.

This clone has just one count. The gene calls are TRBV2 and TRBJ2-7, with 8 bases lining up with TRBD1. Trimming removed 5 bases from V and 5 bases from J; junction bases left unmatched: 8. CDR1 and CDR2 from the germline V gene are SNHLY and FYNNEI. CDR3 size: 14 residues. DNA of the CDR3: TGTGCCAGCAGTTACGACAGGGGAGTCCACGAGCAGTACTTC. Protein product: CASSYDRGVHEQYF.

The J gene is TRBJ2-7, the V gene TRBV27; TRBD1 aligns across 7 bases. The CDR3 has 15 residues. Trimming took 6 bases from V and 3 from J; bases not matched to a gene: 11. Germline CDR1 is MNHEY and CDR2 is SMNVEV (reference sequence). CDR3 in amino acids: CASRTGAGGLYEQYF. CDR3 bases: TGTGCCAGCAGGACCGGGGCAGGGGGTCTCTACGAGCAGTACTTC.

This clone was found once. The chain has TRBV18 and TRBJ2-7; 7 bases fit TRBD2. This CDR3 is built from 16 residues. Germline lookup yields CDR1 KGHSH and CDR2 LQKENI. The V gene end was trimmed by 3 bases and the J gene end by 1 base; junction bases not matched to a gene: 9. For the CDR3, the DNA is TGTGCCAGCTCACCCGGGGGGAGTACCGGGTCCTACGAGCAGTACTTC. Its protein is CASSPGGSTGSYEQYF. The full variable domain, in which reference TRBV18 and TRBJ2-7 provide the parts outside the CDR3, is NAGVMQNPRHLVRRRGQEARLRCSPMKGHSHVYWYRQLPEEGLKFMVYLQKENIIDESGMPKERFSAEFPKEGPSILRIQQVVRGDSAAYFCASSPGGSTGSYEQYFGPGTRLTVT.

The chain employs TRBV28 and TRBJ1-1; D remains unclear. CDR3 length equals 13 residues. V lost 5 bases, J lost 11 bases, and 18 bases lay in between. The germline CDR1 and CDR2 sequences are MDHEN and SYDVKM. Here the CDR3 reads CASSLPSRREAFF. CDR3 coding DNA: TGTGCCAGCAGTCTACCATCCCGGCGGGAGGCTTTCTTT.

CDR3 in amino acids: CASSESGTGDQPQHF. The CDR3 DNA reads TGTGCCAGCTCAGAGTCCGGGACAGGTGATCAGCCCCAGCATTTT. The chain is built from TRBV18 and TRBJ1-5; 8 positions match TRBD1. V lost 5 bases, J lost 5 bases, and 8 bases stayed unmatched. Germline lookup yields CDR1 KGHSH and CDR2 LQKENI. This CDR3 comprises 15 residues.

The chain uses TRBV7-3 and TRBJ2-2; D not resolved. Trimming took 0 bases from V and 2 from J, leaving 10 bases between them. The CDR3 contains 16 residues. Germline V gives CDR1 SGHTA, CDR2 FQGTGA. The CDR3 nucleotides are TGTGCCAGCAGCTTAACCGGATTCACCAACACCGGGGAGCTGTTTTTT. It translates to CASSLTGFTNTGELFF.

This clone showed up just a few times. One junction end does not reproduce the germline sequence, and a read error may be involved. V is TRBV7-7 and J is TRBJ2-1; 9 positions agree with TRBD2. This CDR3 contains 16 residues. Germline loops: CDR1 SSHAT, CDR2 FNYEAQ (reference sequence). The CDR3 DNA sequence: TGTGCTAGCAGCCCCATAGCGGGAGCGTTCCCTTATGAGCAGTTCTTC. It yields the protein CASSPIAGAFPYEQFF.

This chain links TRBV6-5 with TRBJ2-2; D may be TRBD2 (5 bases). V was trimmed by 6 bases and J by 0 bases, leaving 11 bases between them. CDR1 and CDR2 from the germline V gene are MNHEY and SVGAGI. There are 15 residues in the CDR3. The CDR3 spells CASSPRSANTGELFF. The DNA for the CDR3 is TGTGCCAGCAGCCCCCGTAGCGCGAACACCGGGGAGCTGTTTTTT.

This chain joins TRBV4-3 and TRBJ2-7; D possibly corresponds to TRBD1 (5 bases). The CDR3 length is 15 residues. Trimming took 1 base from V and 2 from J, leaving 12 bases between them. The germline CDR1 and CDR2 sequences are LGHNA and YSLEER. This CDR3 is CASSQATTATYEQYF. As DNA, the CDR3 is TGCGCCAGCAGCCAAGCAACGACAGCTACCTACGAGCAGTACTTC.

Notes on this clone: It is unclear where the CDR3 begins or ends on the DNA, so no DNA is shown, and the CDR3 is as TCRdb lists it. The V call is TRBV25-1, the J call TRBJ2-1; TRBD1, the D gene given by the table, was not confirmed from the DNA. A total of 18 residues make up the CDR3, ends included. The V gene's germline CDR1 is MGHDK and CDR2 SYGVNS. The CDR3 reads CASILDRGRDGSYNEQFF.

The sample holds one count of this clone. The chain uses TRBV18 and TRBJ1-1; D not resolved. The V gene's germline CDR1 is KGHSH and CDR2 LQKENI. The CDR3 has 13 amino acids. The ends were cut back, 9 bases at V and 3 bases at J, with 14 bases in the middle. The CDR3 DNA reads as TGTGCCAGTCAACACGGGTACGACACTGAAGCTTTCTTT. Amino acid sequence: CASQHGYDTEAFF. The entire variable domain, with the rest obtained from reference TRBV18 and TRBJ1-1, is as follows: NAGVMQNPRHLVRRRGQEARLRCSPMKGHSHVYWYRQLPEEGLKFMVYLQKENIIDESGMPKERFSAEFPKEGPSILRIQQVVRGDSAAYFCASQHGYDTEAFFGQGTRLTVV.

CDR3 nucleotide sequence: TGCGCCAGCAATGACCAGGGTGAAAAACTGTTTTTT. Translation: CASNDQGEKLFF. V and J are TRBV4-1 and TRBJ1-4, with D perhaps matching TRBD1 (5 bases). Looked up from germline, CDR1 is MGHRA and CDR2 is YSYEKL. V dropped 7 bases and J dropped 7 bases, with 10 bases sitting between them. The CDR3 consists of 12 residues.